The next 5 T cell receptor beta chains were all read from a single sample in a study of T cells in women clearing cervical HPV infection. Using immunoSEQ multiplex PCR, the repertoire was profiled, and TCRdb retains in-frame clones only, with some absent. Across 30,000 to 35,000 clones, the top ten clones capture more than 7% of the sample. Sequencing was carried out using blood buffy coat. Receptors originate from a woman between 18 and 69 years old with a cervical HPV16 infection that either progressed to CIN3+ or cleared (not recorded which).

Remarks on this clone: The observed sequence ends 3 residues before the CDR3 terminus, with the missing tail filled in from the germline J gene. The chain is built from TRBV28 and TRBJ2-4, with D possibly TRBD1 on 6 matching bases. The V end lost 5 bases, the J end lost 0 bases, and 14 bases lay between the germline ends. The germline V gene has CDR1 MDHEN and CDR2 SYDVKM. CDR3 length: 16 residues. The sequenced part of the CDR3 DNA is TGTGCCAGCAGTACAACAGGGAGACTAGCCAAAAACATT. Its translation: CASSTTGRLAKNI. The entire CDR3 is CASSTTGRLAKNIQYF.

CDR3 DNA (partial): TGTGCCAGCGGCGAGGATGCGGGGGGCACAGATACG. It yields the protein CASGEDAGGTDT. The whole CDR3 protein reads CASGEDAGGTDTQYF. V and J are TRBV2 and TRBJ2-3, with 7 positions matching TRBD2. The read falls 3 residues short of the CDR3 end, and the missing part is taken from the germline J gene. Germline CDR1 is SNHLY and CDR2 is FYNNEI. This CDR3 comprises 15 residues. V gave up 8 bases and J gave up 1 base; unmatched junction bases: 9.

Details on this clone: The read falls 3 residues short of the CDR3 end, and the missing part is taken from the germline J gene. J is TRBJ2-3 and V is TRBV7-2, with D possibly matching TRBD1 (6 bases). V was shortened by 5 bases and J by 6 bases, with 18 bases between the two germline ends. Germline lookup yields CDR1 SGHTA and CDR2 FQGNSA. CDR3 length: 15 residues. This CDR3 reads CASSIVGAEADTQYF. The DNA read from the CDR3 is TGTGCCAGCAGCATCGTGGGGGCCGAGGCGGATACG.

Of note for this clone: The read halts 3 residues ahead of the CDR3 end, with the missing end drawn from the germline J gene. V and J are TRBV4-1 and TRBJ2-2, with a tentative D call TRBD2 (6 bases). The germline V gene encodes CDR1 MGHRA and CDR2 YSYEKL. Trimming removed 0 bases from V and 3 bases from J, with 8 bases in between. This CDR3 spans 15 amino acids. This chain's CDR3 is CASSQEGLHTGELFF. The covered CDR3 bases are TGCGCCAGCAGCCAAGAGGGACTCCACACCGGGGAG.

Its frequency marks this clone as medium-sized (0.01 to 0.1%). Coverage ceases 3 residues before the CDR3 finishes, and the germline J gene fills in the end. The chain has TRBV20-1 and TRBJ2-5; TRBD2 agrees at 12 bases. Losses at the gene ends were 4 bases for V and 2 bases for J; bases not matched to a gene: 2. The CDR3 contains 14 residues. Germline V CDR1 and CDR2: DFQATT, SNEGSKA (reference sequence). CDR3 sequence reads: CSAKTSGGQETQYF. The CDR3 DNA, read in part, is TGCAGTGCTAAGACTAGCGGGGGACAAGAGACC.